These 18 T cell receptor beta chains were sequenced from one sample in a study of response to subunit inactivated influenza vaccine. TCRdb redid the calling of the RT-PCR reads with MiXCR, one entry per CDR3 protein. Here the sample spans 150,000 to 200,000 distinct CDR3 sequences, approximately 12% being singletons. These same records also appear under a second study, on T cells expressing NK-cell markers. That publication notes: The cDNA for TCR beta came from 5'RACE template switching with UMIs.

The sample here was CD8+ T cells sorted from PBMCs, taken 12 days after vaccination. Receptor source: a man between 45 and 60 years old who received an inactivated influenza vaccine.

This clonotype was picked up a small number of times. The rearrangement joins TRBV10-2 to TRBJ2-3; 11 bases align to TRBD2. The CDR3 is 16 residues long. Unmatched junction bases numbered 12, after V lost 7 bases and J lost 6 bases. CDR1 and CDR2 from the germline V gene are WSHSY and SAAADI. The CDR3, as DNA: TGCGCCAGCAAAGTGGGTAGCGGGGGGGCCTGGGATACGCAGTATTTT. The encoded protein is CASKVGSGGAWDTQYF.

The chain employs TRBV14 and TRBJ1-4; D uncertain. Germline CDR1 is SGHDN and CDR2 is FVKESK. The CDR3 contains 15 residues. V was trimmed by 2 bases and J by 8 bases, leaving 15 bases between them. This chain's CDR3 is CASSQNSAAGEKLFF. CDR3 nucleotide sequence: TGTGCCAGCAGCCAAAATTCGGCAGCGGGAGAAAAACTGTTTTTT.

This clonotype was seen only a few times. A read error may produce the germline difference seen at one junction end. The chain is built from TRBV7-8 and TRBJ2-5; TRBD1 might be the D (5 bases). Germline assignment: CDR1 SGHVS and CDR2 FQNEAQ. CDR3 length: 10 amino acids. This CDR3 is CASSFEARDF. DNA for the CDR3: TGTGCCAGCAGCTTCGAAGCCAGGGACTTC.

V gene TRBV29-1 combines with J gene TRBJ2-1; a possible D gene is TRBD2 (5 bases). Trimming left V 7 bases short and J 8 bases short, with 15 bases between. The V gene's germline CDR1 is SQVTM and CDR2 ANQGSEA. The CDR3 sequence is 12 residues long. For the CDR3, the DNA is TGCAGCGCCCAACTAGGTTTGCATGAGCAGTTCTTC. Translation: CSAQLGLHEQFF.

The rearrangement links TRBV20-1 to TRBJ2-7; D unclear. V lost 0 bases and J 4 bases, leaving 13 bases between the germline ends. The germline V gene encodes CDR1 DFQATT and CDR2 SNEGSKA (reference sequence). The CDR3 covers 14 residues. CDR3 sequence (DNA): TGCAGTGCTAGAGATCTCGGGTACCTTTACGAGCAGTACTTC. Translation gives CSARDLGYLYEQYF.

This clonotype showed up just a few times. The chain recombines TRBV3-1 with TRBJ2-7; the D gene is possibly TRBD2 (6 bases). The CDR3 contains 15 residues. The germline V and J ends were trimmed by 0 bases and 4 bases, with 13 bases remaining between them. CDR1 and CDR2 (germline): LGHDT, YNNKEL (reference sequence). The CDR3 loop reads CASSQDFAAGYEQYF. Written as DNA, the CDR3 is TGTGCCAGCAGCCAAGACTTCGCTGCGGGGTACGAGCAGTACTTC.

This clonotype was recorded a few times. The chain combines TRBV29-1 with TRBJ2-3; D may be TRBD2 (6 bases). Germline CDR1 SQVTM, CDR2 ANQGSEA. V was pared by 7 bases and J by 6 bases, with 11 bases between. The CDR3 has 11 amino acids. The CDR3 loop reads CSGGGLDTQYF. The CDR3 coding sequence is TGCAGCGGGGGAGGTCTGGATACGCAGTATTTT.

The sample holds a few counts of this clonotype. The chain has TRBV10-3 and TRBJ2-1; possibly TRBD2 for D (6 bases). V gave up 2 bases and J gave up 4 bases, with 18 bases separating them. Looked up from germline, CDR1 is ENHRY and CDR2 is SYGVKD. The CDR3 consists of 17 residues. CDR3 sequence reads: CAISEGGDGGAYNEQFF. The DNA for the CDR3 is TGTGCCATCAGTGAGGGTGGAGACGGGGGAGCTTACAATGAGCAGTTCTTC.

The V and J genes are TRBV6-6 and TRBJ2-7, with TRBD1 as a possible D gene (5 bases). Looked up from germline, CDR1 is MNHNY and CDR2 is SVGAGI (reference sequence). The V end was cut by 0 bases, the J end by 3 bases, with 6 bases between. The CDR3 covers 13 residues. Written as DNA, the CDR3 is TGTGCCAGCAGTTACTCGACAGACTACGAGCAGTACTTC. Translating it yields CASSYSTDYEQYF.

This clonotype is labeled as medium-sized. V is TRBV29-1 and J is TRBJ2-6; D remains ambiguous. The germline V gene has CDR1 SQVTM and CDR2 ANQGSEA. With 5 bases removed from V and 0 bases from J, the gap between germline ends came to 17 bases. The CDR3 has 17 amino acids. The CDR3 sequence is CSVWLGGAASGANVLTF. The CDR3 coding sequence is TGCAGCGTTTGGCTTGGCGGCGCGGCCTCTGGGGCCAACGTCCTGACTTTC.

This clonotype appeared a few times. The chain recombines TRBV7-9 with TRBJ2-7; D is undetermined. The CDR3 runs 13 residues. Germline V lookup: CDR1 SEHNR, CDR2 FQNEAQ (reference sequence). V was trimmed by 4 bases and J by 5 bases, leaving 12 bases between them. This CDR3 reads CASSSVRAHEQYF. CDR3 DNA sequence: TGTGCCAGCAGCTCCGTAAGGGCACACGAGCAGTACTTC.

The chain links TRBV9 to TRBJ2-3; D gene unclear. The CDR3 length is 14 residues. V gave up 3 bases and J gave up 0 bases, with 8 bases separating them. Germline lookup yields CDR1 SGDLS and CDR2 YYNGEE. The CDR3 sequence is CASSAETSTDTQYF. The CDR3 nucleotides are TGTGCCAGCAGCGCAGAGACTAGCACAGATACGCAGTATTTT.

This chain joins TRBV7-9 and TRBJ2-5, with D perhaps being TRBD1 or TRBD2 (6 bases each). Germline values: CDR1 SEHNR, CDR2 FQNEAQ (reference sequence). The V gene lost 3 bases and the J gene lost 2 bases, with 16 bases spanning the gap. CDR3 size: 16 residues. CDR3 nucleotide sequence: TGTGCCAGCAGCTTGCTACAGGGACGGGGGCAAGAGACCCAGTACTTC. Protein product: CASSLLQGRGQETQYF.

CDR3 DNA: TGCAGCGCCGAAACCGGGACAGGGAGGGTTCAAGAGACCCAGTACTTC. Protein sequence: CSAETGTGRVQETQYF. The chain recombines TRBV29-1 with TRBJ2-5; 9 bases match TRBD1. CDR3 size: 16 residues. The V gene end was trimmed by 7 bases and the J gene end by 2 bases; junction bases not matched to a gene: 14. The germline CDR1 and CDR2 sequences are SQVTM and ANQGSEA.

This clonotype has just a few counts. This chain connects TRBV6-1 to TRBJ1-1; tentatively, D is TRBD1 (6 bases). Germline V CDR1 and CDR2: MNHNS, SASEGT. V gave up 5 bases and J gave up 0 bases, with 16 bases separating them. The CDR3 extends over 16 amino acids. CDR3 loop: CASSPPGGAMNTEAFF. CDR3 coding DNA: TGTGCCAGCAGTCCCCCCGGGGGCGCGATGAACACTGAAGCTTTCTTT.

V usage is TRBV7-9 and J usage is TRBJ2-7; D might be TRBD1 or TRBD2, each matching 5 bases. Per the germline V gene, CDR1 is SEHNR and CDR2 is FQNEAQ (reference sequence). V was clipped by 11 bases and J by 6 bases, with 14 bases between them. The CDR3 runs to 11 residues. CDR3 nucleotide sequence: TGTGCCGGTTCAAGAGGGACCGAGCAGTACTTC. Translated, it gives CAGSRGTEQYF.

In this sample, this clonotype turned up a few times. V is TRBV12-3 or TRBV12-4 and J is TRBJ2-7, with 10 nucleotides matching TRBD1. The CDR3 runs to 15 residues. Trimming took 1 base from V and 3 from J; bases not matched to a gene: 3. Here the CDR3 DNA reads TGTGCCAGCAGTTTAGACGGGACAGGGGACTACGAGCAGTACTTC. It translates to CASSLDGTGDYEQYF.

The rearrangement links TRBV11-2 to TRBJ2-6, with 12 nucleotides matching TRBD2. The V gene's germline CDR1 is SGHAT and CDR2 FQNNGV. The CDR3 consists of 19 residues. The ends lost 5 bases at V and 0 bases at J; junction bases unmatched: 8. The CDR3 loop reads CASSLPTSGGISGANVLTF. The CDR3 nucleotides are TGTGCCAGCAGCCTCCCGACTAGCGGGGGAATCTCTGGGGCCAACGTCCTGACTTTC. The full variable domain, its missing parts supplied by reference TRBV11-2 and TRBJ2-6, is EAGVAQSPRYKIIEKRQSVAFWCNPISGHATLYWYQQILGQGPKLLIQFQNNGVVDDSQLPKDRFSAERLKGVDSTLKIQPAKLEDSAVYLCASSLPTSGGISGANVLTFGAGSRLTVL.